The rows below give T cell receptor beta chains drawn from one sample of a study of T cell repertoires in cytomegalovirus infection. A single record per CDR3 protein comes from TCRdb applying MiXCR to the reads. This repertoire shows tens of thousands of distinct CDR3 sequences, more than 3% found once; its top ten account for about 22%. Sample: PBMCs. All receptors come from a human donor in good health (CMV status not recorded). Some clones in this sample may be carry-over from other donors' samples. Each CDR3 is given without its conserved first and last residue.

cdr3_aa j_call v_call
ASSLGGEGPYEQY TRBJ2-7 TRBV11-3
ASSSGRGEETQY TRBJ2-5 TRBV6-2/TRBV6-3
ASRAEQNTEAF TRBJ1-1 TRBV2
SVEDPGIEQY TRBJ2-7 TRBV29-1
ASSSGQGLNTEAF TRBJ1-1 TRBV6-2/TRBV6-3
ASSSGLPRGQF TRBJ2-1 TRBV7-2
ASSFRGPDTQY TRBJ2-3 TRBV7-8
ASTQQIQTGNYGYT TRBJ1-2 TRBV7-2
ASSTLGGEQY TRBJ2-7 TRBV7-2
ASTNPAESTDTQY TRBJ2-3 TRBV7-9
ASSYRQGYEQY TRBJ2-7 TRBV6-2/TRBV6-3
SARAPGQDAYEQY TRBJ2-7 TRBV20-1
ASSKRTDATNEKLF TRBJ1-4 TRBV11-3
ASSMDDTGELF TRBJ2-2 TRBV7-3
ASRAAGHQPQH TRBJ1-5 TRBV19
ASSLASGGYT TRBJ1-2 TRBV7-2
ASSPRQGQPRGYT TRBJ1-2 TRBV11-2
ASSLAPGRNIQY TRBJ2-4 TRBV7-2
ASSLTTTSPFSPNNEQF TRBJ2-1 TRBV11-3
ASSFGFLMREGRQTQY TRBJ2-5 TRBV7-2
ASSFIAGPKGQETQY TRBJ2-5 TRBV7-2
ASSGQRDGKTEAF TRBJ1-1 TRBV7-2
ASSLVTGAKQY TRBJ2-7 TRBV7-2
ASSSSTVRKTGEAF TRBJ1-1 TRBV7-2
ASSSIRSGAYGYT TRBJ1-2 TRBV11-2
SASRTATEAF TRBJ1-1 TRBV20-1
ASSLMAGGAYNEQF TRBJ2-1 TRBV7-8